This is a list of T cell receptor beta chains from one sample in a study of metastatic and nonmetastatic thyroid tumors. TCRdb reanalyzed the PCR reads with MiXCR. The data show nearly 25,000 clones, about a quarter seen once. Specimen: blood. The receptor source for this set is a male donor with papillary thyroid cancer or a benign thyroid nodule (not recorded which). Some clones in this sample may be carry-over from other donors' samples. Both conserved end residues are part of each CDR3. Fields, in order: clone size, V gene, CDR3 protein. Clone size is shown for a subset of rows, as once, few, many or a class of expanded clone.

.	TRBV5-1	CASSSGQGTYEQYF
.	TRBV5-1	CDSSDEHYF
many	TRBV16	CASTGTGYEQYF
many	TRBV14	CASSQNRGGNTIYF
few	TRBV24-1	CATSDSQGTYNEQFF
.	TRBV12-3/TRBV12-4	CASTNTVNTVELFF
many	TRBV5-1	CASSTGSANTEAFF
.	TRBV5-5	CASSLSLRPGAEGYTF
.	TRBV28	CASSLFRDGRTDTGELFF
.	TRBV28	CASNRQGLMLEQYF
many	TRBV5-6	CASSFLSQPQHF
many	TRBV18	CASSYIGSLPAEAFF
many	TRBV5-1	CASSPGAFVEQYF
many	TRBV10-3	CAISESTANLPRNTEAFF
many	TRBV9	CASSVGRGSYEQYF
.	TRBV4-3	CASSRGTSGSDEQYF